The text below deals with one T cell receptor beta chain. Antigen unknown. Original methodology: The study took CDR3 differences across clinicopathological groups and made a distant-metastasis classifier for papillary thyroid cancer from them. TCRdb reprocessed the PCR reads using MiXCR. TCRdb's processing, not the authors', yielded these V and J calls. Here the sample spans around 17,000 clones, 30% to 40% being singletons. Thyroid surgery took place with no prior treatment in any patient. The data were obtained in a study of metastatic and nonmetastatic thyroid tumors. Study as a whole: Malignant and benign thyroid patients had repertoires compared in peripheral blood and tumor or nodule tissue.

The germline V gene encodes CDR1 DFQATT and CDR2 SNEGSKA (reference sequence). V was pared by 0 bases and J by 7 bases, with 15 bases between. CDR3 size: 14 residues. The study's findings and limits: Relative to benign nodules, malignant thyroid tumors were reportedly characterized by significantly elevated TCR beta diversity in blood and tumor.

Sequenced input: tumor tissue. This receptor was obtained from a male donor with papillary thyroid cancer or a benign thyroid nodule (not recorded which). Some clones in this sample may be carry-over from other donors' samples. This chain joins TRBV20-1 and TRBJ1-1; TRBD1 might be the D (6 bases). The CDR3 nucleotides read TGCAGTGCTAGAGATCGGCAGGGGTTCGATGAAGCTTTCTTT. This sequence encodes CSARDRQGFDEAFF.